These 3 T cell receptor beta chains originate from one sample sequenced in a study of T-cell reconstitution after alpha-beta-depleted transplantation in children (TCRdb year 2016). What the treatment or condition label conveys for this sample: allogeneic hematopoietic cell transplantation with graft depleted of TCRalphabeta T cells and CD19 B cells. Libraries were prepared through PCR. TCRdb shows the sequencer as Illumina HiSeq 2500. To normalize quantification of the TCRbeta repertoire, the TCR libraries were built with molecular barcoding that relied on unique molecular identifiers. Using fastp at Q25 and MiXCR, TCRdb reprocessed the public reads and kept productive beta chains. Rows are unified per CDR3 protein, each entry keeping the most common DNA and genes. This sample lists 200,000 to 250,000 distinct CDR3 sequences; under 9.5% were detected once. The top ten clones comprise 6% to 7% of the sample.

This sample comprised PBMCs, mostly from graft donor cells, obtained 180 days after TCRalphabeta/CD19-depleted stem cell transplant. The receptors stem from a male patient under 18 who had a stem cell transplant for acute lymphoblastic leukemia, so the T cells may come from the graft donor.

This clonotype came up many times. This chain uses TRBV2 with TRBJ1-2, with a tentative D call TRBD1 (6 bases). The germline V gene encodes CDR1 SNHLY and CDR2 FYNNEI. Deletions cut 10 bases from V and 0 bases from J, with 15 bases between. This CDR3 has 14 residues. CDR3 protein: CAILVWTANYGYTF. CDR3 bases: TGTGCCATCCTTGTCTGGACAGCTAACTATGGCTACACCTTC.

This clonotype was seen repeatedly, ten times or more. The chain couples TRBV14 to TRBJ2-1; 8 nucleotides align to TRBD1. V trimming: 6 bases; J trimming: 9 bases; junction bases outside the gene matches: 13. CDR3 length: 15 amino acids. CDR1 SGHDN and CDR2 FVKESK come from the germline V gene. Here the CDR3 reads CASRPALTGDSEQFF. Written as DNA, the CDR3 is TGTGCCAGCAGGCCCGCGCTGACAGGGGATAGTGAGCAGTTCTTC.

Ten or more counts support this clonotype. The V and J genes are TRBV15 and TRBJ2-5, with TRBD2 as a possible D gene (5 bases). This CDR3 has 14 residues. The germline V gene has CDR1 LNHNV and CDR2 YYDKDF (reference sequence). The germline V and J ends were trimmed by 0 bases and 5 bases, with 10 bases remaining between them. The CDR3 bases are TGTGCCACCAGCAGAGACAGCACGGGGGAGACCCAGTACTTC. This translates into CATSRDSTGETQYF.